The 21 T cell receptor beta chains below were found in one sample sequenced in a study of blood T cells in healthy people across ages. The authors ran a second PCR of roughly 6 to 11 cycles using a sample-barcoded 5' primer and a J-beta primer mix. TCRdb ran MiXCR on the 5' RACE reads and lists one entry per CDR3 protein. The table lists approximately 1,700,000 distinct CDR3 sequences, about 39% of them singletons. Input material: blood. Source of these receptors: a human donor in good health.

This chain joins TRBV20-1 and TRBJ1-3; no clear D. There are 15 residues in the CDR3. The V and J ends lost 2 bases and 0 bases respectively, with 11 bases between them. Germline V gene data show CDR1 as DFQATT and CDR2 as SNEGSKA (reference sequence). The CDR3 protein is CSARPPPSSGNTIYF. The CDR3 bases are TGCAGTGCTAGACCCCCTCCGAGCTCTGGAAACACCATATATTTT.

The rearrangement uses TRBV29-1 and TRBJ2-5; TRBD2 aligns across 14 bases. CDR3 length equals 15 residues. V gave up 5 bases and J gave up 0 bases; unmatched junction bases: 2. In germline, CDR1 is SQVTM, CDR2 ANQGSEA. Here the CDR3 reads CSVWGLAGDQETQYF. In nucleotides, the CDR3 is TGCAGCGTTTGGGGACTAGCGGGGGACCAAGAGACCCAGTACTTC.

This clonotype was seen a handful of times. CDR3 bases: TGTGCCACCCGGCAAGGGCGCGGCGGAACTGAAGCTTTCTTT. Its protein is CATRQGRGGTEAFF. V and J are TRBV10-3 and TRBJ1-1; D is undetermined. This CDR3 contains 14 residues. The V end lost 10 bases, the J end lost 5 bases, and 20 bases lay between the germline ends. CDR1 is ENHRY, CDR2 SYGVKD, per germline.

This clonotype was observed a handful of times. V is TRBV4-3 and J is TRBJ1-4; 8 bases are shared with TRBD1. The CDR3 runs 15 residues. V lost 4 bases to trimming and J lost 3 bases; unmatched junction nucleotides: 4. Per the germline V gene, CDR1 is LGHNA and CDR2 is YSLEER. The CDR3 DNA sequence: TGCGCCAGCAGCCGCACACAGGGGGCTAATGAAAAACTGTTTTTT. This codes for CASSRTQGANEKLFF.

The chain carries TRBV7-9 and TRBJ2-1, with 8 bases fitting TRBD2. With 11 bases clipped from V and 4 bases from J, the junction kept 19 bases outside the gene matches. The CDR3 is 17 residues long. The germline gives CDR1 SEHNR, CDR2 FQNEAQ (reference sequence). The CDR3 sequence is CAQPSNGWRGVYNEQFF. CDR3 nucleotides: TGTGCCCAACCCTCCAACGGGTGGCGGGGGGTTTACAATGAGCAGTTCTTC.

This chain joins TRBV2 and TRBJ2-5; D may be TRBD2 (6 bases). Looked up from germline, CDR1 is SNHLY and CDR2 is FYNNEI. The CDR3 contains 16 residues. Trimming shortened V by 8 bases and J by 2 bases, and 21 bases separated the two germline ends. The DNA for the CDR3 is TGTGCCAGCTTACTCGGAGGGTTTGGGGAGCAAGAGACCCAGTACTTC. Its translation: CASLLGGFGEQETQYF.

The V gene is TRBV7-2, the J gene TRBJ2-7; no firm D call. Trimming left V 2 bases short and J 2 bases short, with 10 bases between. The CDR3 consists of 14 residues. Germline V gene sequence: CDR1 SGHTA, CDR2 FQGNSA. Here the CDR3 reads CASSLRAQTYEQYF. CDR3 nucleotides: TGTGCCAGCAGCTTAAGGGCCCAGACCTACGAGCAGTACTTC.

CDR3 in amino acids: CAISAEVNEKLFF. Here the CDR3 DNA reads TGTGCCATCAGTGCGGAGGTTAATGAAAAACTGTTTTTT. The V gene is TRBV10-3, the J gene TRBJ1-4, with D unclear. The CDR3 contains 13 residues. Trimming stripped 4 bases from V and 4 bases from J, with 7 bases between. Germline V gene data show CDR1 as ENHRY and CDR2 as SYGVKD.

The chain is built from TRBV5-1 and TRBJ2-7, with 8 bases matching TRBD2. CDR3 length: 16 amino acids. J was trimmed by 2 bases and V by 3 bases; bases with no gene match: 10. In germline, CDR1 is SGHRS, CDR2 YFSETQ. In nucleotides, the CDR3 is TGCGCCAGCAGCTCGCGGGGGGCAGGAAGGGCCTACGAGCAGTACTTC. Amino acid sequence: CASSSRGAGRAYEQYF.

The V and J genes are TRBV7-8 and TRBJ1-1; tentative D call: TRBD1 (5 bases). The CDR3 runs 14 residues. Germline CDR1 reads SGHVS; CDR2 reads FQNEAQ. Trimming shortened V by 1 base and J by 9 bases, and 15 bases separated the two germline ends. The DNA for the CDR3 is TGTGCCAGCAGCTTAGAAGTGTCGGGACCTAAAGCTTTCTTT. As protein: CASSLEVSGPKAFF.

V is TRBV20-1 and J is TRBJ1-1; possible D gene TRBD1, 6 bases. The V gene's germline CDR1 is DFQATT and CDR2 SNEGSKA (reference sequence). Trimming shortened V by 1 base and J by 10 bases, and 16 bases separated the two germline ends. The length of the CDR3 is 13 residues. Here the CDR3 reads CSARGINRVGAFF. The CDR3 nucleotides read TGCAGTGCTAGAGGGATTAACAGGGTAGGAGCTTTCTTT.

CDR3 amino acids: CASSAGVYEQFF. CDR3 nucleotide sequence: TGTGCCAGCAGTGCGGGGGTCTACGAGCAGTTCTTC. The V and J genes are TRBV12-3 or TRBV12-4 and TRBJ2-1, with 7 bases identical to TRBD2. Trimming took 5 bases from V and 10 from J; bases not matched to a gene: 5. The CDR3 runs to 12 residues.

There are a few counts of this clonotype. V is TRBV7-2 and J is TRBJ2-3, with D perhaps TRBD1 or TRBD2 (6 bases each). Germline assignment: CDR1 SGHTA and CDR2 FQGNSA. The CDR3 runs to 18 residues. Trimming took 6 bases from V and 6 from J, leaving 28 bases between them. CDR3 nucleotide sequence: TGTGCCAGCAGACAACGGGGGCTCGACCTCCTGTCCCCTGATACGCAGTATTTT. The encoded protein is CASRQRGLDLLSPDTQYF.

This clonotype was seen repeatedly, ten times or more. This rearrangement joins TRBV9 to TRBJ2-7; 13 nucleotides align to TRBD2. This CDR3 spans 16 amino acids. Trimming cost V 4 bases and J 3 bases; bases outside gene matches: 7. Germline V gives CDR1 SGDLS, CDR2 YYNGEE. CDR3 DNA: TGTGCCAGCAGCTTGACGACTAGCGGGGGGTTCTACGAGCAGTACTTC. Protein product: CASSLTTSGGFYEQYF. Using reference TRBV9 and TRBJ2-7 for the parts outside the CDR3, the full variable domain is DSGVTQTPKHLITATGQRVTLRCSPRSGDLSVYWYQQSLDQGLQFLIQYYNGEERAKGNILERFSAQQFPDLHSELNLSSLELGDSALYFCASSLTTSGGFYEQYFGPGTRLTVT.

V and J are TRBV25-1 and TRBJ2-5; D might be TRBD1 (6 bases). Germline V gives CDR1 MGHDK, CDR2 SYGVNS. CDR3 length: 14 amino acids. With 4 bases removed from V and 5 bases from J, the gap between germline ends came to 14 bases. CDR3 in DNA: TGTGCCAGCAGTGGACACAGGGAGTTGGAGACCCAGTACTTC. This sequence encodes CASSGHRELETQYF. Using reference TRBV25-1 and TRBJ2-5 for the parts outside the CDR3, the full variable domain is EADIYQTPRYLVIGTGKKITLECSQTMGHDKMYWYQQDPGMELHLIHYSYGVNSTEKGDLSSESTVSRIRTEHFPLTLESARPSHTSQYLCASSGHRELETQYFGPGTRLLVL.

The chain combines TRBV7-9 with TRBJ2-7; 13 nucleotides line up with TRBD2. The V segment lost 8 bases and the J segment 0 bases; nucleotides outside the gene matches: 10. This CDR3 is 17 amino acids long. Germline loops: CDR1 SEHNR, CDR2 FQNEAQ (reference sequence). CDR3 amino acids: CASEGLAGLLSSYEQYF. The CDR3 DNA is TGTGCCAGCGAGGGACTAGCGGGGTTATTAAGCTCCTACGAGCAGTACTTC.

The chain joins TRBV28 to TRBJ2-7, with D uncertain. The CDR3 spans 12 residues. CDR1 is MDHEN and CDR2 is SYDVKM in the germline V gene. V lost 5 bases to trimming and J lost 1 base, with 6 bases between them. CDR3 bases: TGTGCCAGCAGTCATACTTCCTACGAGCAGTACTTC. Amino acids: CASSHTSYEQYF.

This clonotype turned up a few times. J is TRBJ1-6 and V is TRBV20-1; D is uncertain. From germline, CDR1 is DFQATT and CDR2 SNEGSKA (reference sequence). Trimming shortened V by 1 base and J by 8 bases, and 15 bases separated the two germline ends. CDR3 size: 15 residues. Written as DNA, the CDR3 is TGCAGTGCTAGAGTAACCCCTCTCCACGATTCACCCCTCCACTTT. As protein: CSARVTPLHDSPLHF.

This clonotype is a singleton in its sample. This chain connects TRBV2 to TRBJ2-5, with D perhaps TRBD1 (6 bases). Near its end, the DNA agrees better with TRBJ2-7, so the J call may be wrong. In germline, CDR1 is SNHLY, CDR2 FYNNEI. This CDR3 region has 13 residues. The CDR3, as DNA: TGTGCCAGCACCCGACAGGTAACCTACGAGCAGTACTTC. It yields the protein CASTRQVTYEQYF.

The chain is built from TRBV5-1 and TRBJ1-1, with D possibly being TRBD1 (5 bases). The CDR3 contains 14 residues. CDR1 and CDR2 from the germline V gene are SGHRS and YFSETQ. V lost 2 bases, J lost 4 bases, and 12 bases lay in between. For the CDR3, the DNA is TGCGCCAGCAGCTTCCGCCCCGGGGGCACTGAAGCTTTCTTT. Residues: CASSFRPGGTEAFF.

This clonotype has only a few counts. As DNA, the CDR3 is TGTGCCAGCAGCCAAGATTGGATTGGGGCTTATGGCTACACCTTC. Translation gives CASSQDWIGAYGYTF. The chain combines TRBV14 with TRBJ1-2, with D tentatively TRBD1 (5 bases). CDR3 length equals 15 residues. V was pared by 0 bases and J by 5 bases, with 13 bases between. The germline V gene has CDR1 SGHDN and CDR2 FVKESK.